The source of this T cell receptor beta chain is a study of blood T cell repertoires in COVID-19. About the study: Sources were T cells, B-cell-depleted T cells, or PBMCs; the material itself was cDNA or gDNA.

The authors' processing: Amplification of reference gene primers was used by the study to estimate nucleated cell counts. This table comes from immunoSEQ multiplex PCR, and its TCRdb copy is limited to in-frame clones, with some not included. The DNA was the basis for D and trimming; V, J and clone size are from that table. In the table there are about 110,000 clones, roughly 81% of which are singletons. A remark on this clone: The same CDR3 also results from other DNA sequences found in this sample.

Sequences were obtained from peripheral blood. The source is a human donor in a cohort sampled during active COVID-19.

The CDR3 bases are TGTGCCAGCTCACCCCTAGCGGGGAACACTGAAGCTTTCTTT. This gives the protein CASSPLAGNTEAFF. The gene calls are TRBV18 and TRBJ1-1; D not resolved. The CDR3 totals 14 residues. Germline V gene lookup returns CDR1 KGHSH and CDR2 LQKENI. V lost 3 bases and J lost 1, with 9 bases in between.